Listed below are T cell receptor beta chains from one sample, sequenced in a study of T cell repertoires in cytomegalovirus infection. Their target antigens are unknown. Each CDR3 protein gets one entry after TCRdb re-called the reads with MiXCR. The sample contains 700,000 to 950,000 distinct CDR3 sequences, around a third of which appear only once. The starting material was cultured CD8+ T cells from PBMCs, obtained from culture after CMV antigen stimulation. All receptors derive from a human donor in good health (CMV status not recorded). Some clones in this sample may be carry-over from other donors' samples. Both conserved end residues are part of each CDR3. Each record gives: D gene, V gene, clone size, J gene, CDR3 protein, CDR3 DNA. D genes are given only for firm matches. Clone size, where shown, is once, few, many, or a class for clones that have expanded.

>TRBD1|TRBV19|NA|TRBJ2-5
CASRTGGSQETQYF
TGTGCCAGCAGAACAGGGGGCAGCCAAGAGACCCAGTACTTC
>NA|TRBV27|NA|TRBJ2-3
CASSWTDHTQYF
TGTGCCAGCAGTTGGACAGACCATACGCAGTATTTT
>TRBD2|TRBV7-8|few|TRBJ2-1
CASSSLAGAHEQFF
TGTGCCAGCAGCTCACTAGCGGGAGCTCATGAGCAGTTCTTC
>TRBD2|TRBV9|NA|TRBJ2-3
CASSVVAGYRADTQYF
TGTGCCAGCAGCGTAGTAGCGGGGTACAGGGCAGATACGCAGTATTTT
>TRBD1|TRBV6-5|few|TRBJ2-7
CASSLQSGGNEQYF
TGTGCCAGCAGTTTACAGTCAGGGGGCAACGAGCAGTACTTC
>NA|TRBV7-9|NA|TRBJ1-5
CASSLARGTDTQHF
TGTGCCAGCAGCTTAGCGAGGGGCACAGATACGCAGCATTTT
>NA|TRBV7-9|NA|TRBJ2-1
CASSSPGGRNEQFF
TGTGCCAGCAGCTCCCCGGGGGGCCGAAATGAGCAGTTCTTC
>NA|TRBV6-1|NA|TRBJ2-2
CASTHGVTGELFF
TGTGCCAGCACCCACGGGGTCACCGGGGAGCTGTTTTTT
>TRBD1|TRBV27|NA|TRBJ1-5
CASSLTGELDQPQHF
TGTGCCAGCAGTTTAACAGGGGAGTTAGATCAGCCCCAGCATTTT
>NA|TRBV6-2/TRBV6-3|many|TRBJ2-3
CASSYSELESDTQYF
TGTGCCAGCAGTTACTCGGAGCTGGAATCAGATACGCAGTATTTT
>NA|TRBV27|NA|TRBJ1-5
CASSPAAGQHSPQHF
TGTGCCAGCAGTCCCGCGGCGGGCCAACATTCGCCCCAGCATTTT
>NA|TRBV24-1|many|TRBJ1-6
CATSPGTRADSPLHF
TGTGCCACCAGCCCCGGGACAAGGGCGGATTCACCCCTCCACTTT
>NA|TRBV9|few|TRBJ1-3
CASSANRQTSGNTIYF
TGTGCCAGCAGCGCGAACCGACAGACCTCTGGAAACACCATATATTTT
>NA|TRBV6-6|few|TRBJ2-1
CASKEGGGNEQFF
TGTGCCAGCAAAGAAGGGGGGGGCAATGAGCAGTTCTTC
>TRBD1|TRBV6-2/TRBV6-3|NA|TRBJ1-5
CASSYSWTGSKDSRPQHF
TGTGCCAGCAGTTACTCCTGGACAGGGAGCAAGGATTCTCGGCCCCAGCATTTT
>NA|TRBV29-1|once|TRBJ1-2
CSVPFVGGANYGYTF
TGCAGCGTCCCCTTTGTGGGGGGGGCGAACTATGGCTACACCTTC
>NA|TRBV19|few|TRBJ1-1
CASRRVSNTEAFF
TGTGCCAGTAGAAGGGTTTCGAACACTGAAGCTTTCTTT
>TRBD1|TRBV28|NA|TRBJ1-1
CASERGQGLRTEAFF
TGTGCCAGCGAAAGGGGACAGGGACTTAGGACTGAAGCTTTCTTT
>NA|TRBV7-9|NA|TRBJ1-1
CASSLGWEGNTEAFF
TGTGCCAGCAGCTTAGGGTGGGAGGGCAACACTGAAGCTTTCTTT
>TRBD2|TRBV2|once|TRBJ2-5
CASTLGGTKETQYF
TGTGCCAGCACCCTCGGGGGGACTAAAGAGACCCAGTACTTC
>NA|TRBV4-1|NA|TRBJ2-5
CASSQGPQTETQYF
TGCGCCAGCAGCCAAGGTCCCCAAACGGAGACCCAGTACTTC
>TRBD2|TRBV11-1|NA|TRBJ2-7
CASSLRAAAGGIYEQYF
TGTGCCAGCAGCTTAAGGGCGGCAGCGGGGGGAATCTACGAGCAGTACTTC
>NA|TRBV6-1|NA|TRBJ2-1
CASLAGNEQFF
TGTGCCAGCCTGGCAGGCAATGAGCAGTTCTTC
>TRBD1|TRBV12-3/TRBV12-4|NA|TRBJ2-4
CASSLTGGRVNIQYF
TGTGCCAGCAGCCTCACAGGGGGCAGGGTCAACATTCAGTACTTC
>NA|TRBV7-3|once|TRBJ1-3
CASSSPGRNTIYF
TGTGCCAGCAGCTCCCCTGGCCGAAACACCATATATTTT
>TRBD2|TRBV27|NA|TRBJ2-1
CASTSGGGKYNEQFF
TGTGCCAGCACCTCCGGGGGGGGGAAGTACAATGAGCAGTTCTTC
>NA|TRBV3-1|NA|TRBJ1-5
CASSQDSAYSNQPQHF
TGTGCCAGCAGCCAAGATTCCGCATATAGCAATCAGCCCCAGCATTTT
>TRBD1|TRBV6-2/TRBV6-3|NA|TRBJ2-5
CASSSDRWAQYF
TGTGCCAGCAGCTCGGACAGGTGGGCCCAGTACTTC
>TRBD2|TRBV7-9|few|TRBJ2-3
CASSPGLAGGPTDTQYF
TGTGCCAGCAGCCCGGGACTAGCGGGGGGCCCCACAGATACGCAGTATTTT
>NA|TRBV7-2|few|TRBJ2-1
CASSPSTGGRPSYNEQFF
TGTGCCAGCAGCCCTTCCACGGGGGGCCGCCCCTCCTACAATGAGCAGTTCTTC
>NA|TRBV19|few|TRBJ1-1
CASSIGYGEAFF
TGTGCCAGTAGTATTGGGTACGGTGAAGCTTTCTTT
>NA|TRBV7-6|few|TRBJ2-2
CASSSSRGVGTGELFF
TGTGCTAGCAGCTCTTCCCGGGGCGTTGGCACCGGGGAGCTGTTTTTT
>NA|TRBV6-2/TRBV6-3|NA|TRBJ2-5
CASSYPDGQETQYF
TGTGCCAGCAGTTACCCCGACGGCCAAGAGACCCAGTACTTC
>NA|TRBV7-6|few|TRBJ2-5
CASSSVGGDDQYF
TGTGCCAGCAGCTCGGTCGGAGGGGACGACCAGTACTTC
>NA|TRBV20-1|NA|TRBJ1-5
CSARVRREGQPQHF
TGCAGTGCTAGAGTTCGCAGGGAGGGGCAGCCCCAGCATTTT
>NA|TRBV2|NA|TRBJ1-6
CAIQEQDSYNSPLHF
TGTGCCATTCAGGAACAGGATTCCTATAATTCACCCCTCCACTTT
>TRBD2|TRBV7-2|few|TRBJ2-1
CASSPSGLAGGSEDEQFF
TGTGCCAGCAGCCCTTCCGGACTAGCGGGGGGGAGCGAGGATGAGCAGTTCTTC
>TRBD1|TRBV7-8|NA|TRBJ1-5
CASSPGTDYSYQPQHF
TGTGCCAGCAGCCCCGGGACAGACTATAGCTATCAGCCCCAGCATTTT
>NA|TRBV7-2|NA|TRBJ1-2
CASSLGLRVLGYTF
TGTGCCAGCAGCTTAGGGTTGAGGGTTCTTGGCTACACCTTC
>NA|TRBV6-5|NA|TRBJ2-1
CASSYSEGTPYNEQFF
TGTGCCAGCAGTTACTCGGAAGGGACCCCCTACAATGAGCAGTTCTTC
>TRBD2|TRBV19|NA|TRBJ2-5
CASSIKERGGPETQYF
TGTGCCAGTAGTATCAAGGAGCGGGGGGGCCCGGAGACCCAGTACTTC
>NA|TRBV7-6|few|TRBJ2-2
CASSLTGWGGTGELFF
TGTGCCAGCAGTTTGACAGGATGGGGCGGCACCGGGGAGCTGTTTTTT
>TRBD2|TRBV9|NA|TRBJ2-5
CASSVSGGPRETQYF
TGTGCCAGCAGCGTAAGCGGGGGGCCTCGGGAGACCCAGTACTTC
>NA|TRBV7-4|few|TRBJ2-7
CASRPVPGGLISYEQYF
TGTGCCAGCAGACCCGTTCCCGGGGGGCTCATTTCCTACGAGCAGTACTTC
>NA|TRBV12-5|NA|TRBJ2-7
CASGLARIYEQYF
TGTGCTAGTGGTTTGGCGAGGATCTACGAGCAGTACTTC
>NA|TRBV6-5|NA|TRBJ2-7
CASSYGPSSYEQYF
TGTGCCAGCAGTTACGGGCCTAGCTCCTACGAGCAGTACTTC
>NA|TRBV7-8|few|TRBJ2-1
CASSPGLQQFF
TGTGCCAGCAGCCCAGGGCTTCAGCAGTTCTTC
>NA|TRBV12-3/TRBV12-4|NA|TRBJ1-6
CASSRGQYGSPLHF
TGTGCCAGCAGCCGAGGACAGTACGGGTCACCCCTCCACTTT
>TRBD2|TRBV4-2|many|TRBJ2-2
CASSHLESSGGSNTGELFF
TGTGCCAGCAGCCACCTCGAGTCTAGCGGGGGCTCGAACACCGGGGAGCTGTTTTTT
>TRBD2|TRBV25-1|NA|TRBJ2-1
CASSEGLAGWNEQFF
TGTGCCAGCAGTGAGGGACTAGCGGGGTGGAATGAGCAGTTCTTC
>NA|TRBV6-5|NA|TRBJ2-1
CASSYRTGDSLVYNEQFF
TGTGCCAGCAGTTACCGAACTGGGGATTCTCTTGTTTACAATGAGCAGTTCTTC
>TRBD2|TRBV6-8|NA|TRBJ2-3
CASSYSKVAGPTDTQYF
TGTGCCAGCAGTTACTCGAAAGTAGCGGGGCCAACAGATACGCAGTATTTT
>TRBD1|TRBV6-1|many|TRBJ1-1
CASRGTAYTLNTEAFF
TGTGCCAGCAGGGGGACAGCTTATACTTTGAACACTGAAGCTTTCTTT
>NA|TRBV27|NA|TRBJ1-1
CASNINWGITGGEAFF
TGTGCCAGCAACATCAACTGGGGGATAACCGGGGGGGAAGCTTTCTTT
>NA|TRBV10-3|NA|TRBJ2-2
CAIRKSTGELFF
TGTGCCATCAGAAAATCCACCGGGGAGCTGTTTTTT
>NA|TRBV7-2|many|TRBJ2-3
CASSLTGPGTLTDTQYF
TGTGCCAGCAGCTTAACAGGGCCGGGGACCCTCACAGATACGCAGTATTTT
>TRBD2|TRBV28|few|TRBJ2-7
CASSRFGTSGSKKNEQYF
TGTGCCAGCTCCCGTTTTGGGACTAGCGGGAGTAAGAAGAACGAGCAGTACTTC